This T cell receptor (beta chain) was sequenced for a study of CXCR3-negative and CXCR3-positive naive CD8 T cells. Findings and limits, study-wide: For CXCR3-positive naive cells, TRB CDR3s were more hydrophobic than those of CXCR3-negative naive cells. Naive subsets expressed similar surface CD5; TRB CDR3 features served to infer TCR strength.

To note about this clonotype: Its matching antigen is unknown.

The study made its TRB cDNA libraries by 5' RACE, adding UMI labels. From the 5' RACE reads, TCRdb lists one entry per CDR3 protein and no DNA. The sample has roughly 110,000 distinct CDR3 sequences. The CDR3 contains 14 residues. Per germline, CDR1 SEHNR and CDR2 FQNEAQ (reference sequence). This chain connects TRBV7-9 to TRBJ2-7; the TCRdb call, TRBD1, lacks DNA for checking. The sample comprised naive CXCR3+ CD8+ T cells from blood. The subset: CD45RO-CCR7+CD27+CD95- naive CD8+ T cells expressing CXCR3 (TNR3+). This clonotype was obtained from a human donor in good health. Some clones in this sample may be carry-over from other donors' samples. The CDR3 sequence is CASSSRDRGHEQYF.